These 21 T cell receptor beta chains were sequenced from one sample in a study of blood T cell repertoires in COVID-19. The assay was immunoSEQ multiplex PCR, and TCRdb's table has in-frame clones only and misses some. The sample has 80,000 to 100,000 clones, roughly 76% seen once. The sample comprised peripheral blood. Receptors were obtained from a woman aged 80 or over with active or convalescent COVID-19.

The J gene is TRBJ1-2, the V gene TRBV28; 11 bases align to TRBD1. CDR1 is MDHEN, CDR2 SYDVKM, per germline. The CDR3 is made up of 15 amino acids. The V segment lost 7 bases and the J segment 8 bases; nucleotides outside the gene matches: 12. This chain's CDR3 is CASTTGTGGVRGYTF. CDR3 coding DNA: TGTGCCAGCACCACCGGGACAGGGGGTGTTCGAGGCTACACCTTC.

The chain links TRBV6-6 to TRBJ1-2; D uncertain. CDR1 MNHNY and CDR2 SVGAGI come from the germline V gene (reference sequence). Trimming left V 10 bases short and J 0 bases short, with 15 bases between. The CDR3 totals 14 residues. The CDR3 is CATDRGTSNYGYTF. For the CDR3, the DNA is TGTGCCACCGACCGGGGTACTTCTAACTATGGCTACACCTTC.

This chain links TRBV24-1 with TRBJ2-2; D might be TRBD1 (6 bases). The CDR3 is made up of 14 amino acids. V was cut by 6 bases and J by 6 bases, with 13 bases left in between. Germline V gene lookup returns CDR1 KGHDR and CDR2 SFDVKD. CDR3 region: CATSSGVTAGELFF. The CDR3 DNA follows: TGTGCCACCAGTTCAGGGGTAACAGCCGGGGAGCTGTTTTTT.

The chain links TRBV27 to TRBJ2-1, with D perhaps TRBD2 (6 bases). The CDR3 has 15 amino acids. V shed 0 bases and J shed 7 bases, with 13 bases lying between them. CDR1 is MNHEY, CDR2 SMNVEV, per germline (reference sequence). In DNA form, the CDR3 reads TGTGCCAGCAGTTTATCAGTTCCCCGGGGGAATGAGCAGTTCTTC. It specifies CASSLSVPRGNEQFF.

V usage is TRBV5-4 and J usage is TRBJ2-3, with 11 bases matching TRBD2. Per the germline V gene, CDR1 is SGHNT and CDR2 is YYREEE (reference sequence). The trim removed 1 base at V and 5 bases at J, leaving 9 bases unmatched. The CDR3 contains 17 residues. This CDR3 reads CASSLKLAGEEVDTQYF. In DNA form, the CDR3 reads TGTGCCAGCAGCTTGAAACTAGCGGGAGAAGAGGTAGATACGCAGTATTTT.

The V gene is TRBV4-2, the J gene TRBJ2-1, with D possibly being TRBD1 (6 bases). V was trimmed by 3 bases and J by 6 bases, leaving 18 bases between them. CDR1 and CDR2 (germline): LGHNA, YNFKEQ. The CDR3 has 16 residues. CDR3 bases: TGTGCCAGCAGCCAGGTCGATCGACAGGTCGGCAATGAGCAGTTCTTC. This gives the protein CASSQVDRQVGNEQFF.

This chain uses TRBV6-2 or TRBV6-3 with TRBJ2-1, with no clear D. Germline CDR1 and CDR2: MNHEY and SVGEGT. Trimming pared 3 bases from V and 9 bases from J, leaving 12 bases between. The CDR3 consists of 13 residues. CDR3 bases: TGTGCCAGCAGTTATCTCGCGGTCGGTGAGCAGTTCTTC. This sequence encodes CASSYLAVGEQFF.

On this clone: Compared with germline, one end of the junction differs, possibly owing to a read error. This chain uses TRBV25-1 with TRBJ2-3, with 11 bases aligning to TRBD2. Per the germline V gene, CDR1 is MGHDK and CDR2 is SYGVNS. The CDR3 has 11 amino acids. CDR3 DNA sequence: TGTGCCAGCAGTGGTCCACCTAGCGGGGGGTTT. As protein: CASSGPPSGGF.

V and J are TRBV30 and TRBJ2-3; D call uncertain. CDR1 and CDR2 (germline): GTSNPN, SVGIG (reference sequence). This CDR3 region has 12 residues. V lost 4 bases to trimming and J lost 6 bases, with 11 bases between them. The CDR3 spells CAWTVSLDTQYF. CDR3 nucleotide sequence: TGTGCCTGGACCGTCTCCTTGGATACGCAGTATTTT.

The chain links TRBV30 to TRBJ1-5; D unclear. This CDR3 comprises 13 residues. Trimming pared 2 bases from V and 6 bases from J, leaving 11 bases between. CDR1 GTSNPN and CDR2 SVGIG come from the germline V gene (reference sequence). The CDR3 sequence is CAWSLGLTQPQHF. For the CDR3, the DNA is TGTGCCTGGAGTCTCGGACTAACTCAGCCCCAGCATTTT.

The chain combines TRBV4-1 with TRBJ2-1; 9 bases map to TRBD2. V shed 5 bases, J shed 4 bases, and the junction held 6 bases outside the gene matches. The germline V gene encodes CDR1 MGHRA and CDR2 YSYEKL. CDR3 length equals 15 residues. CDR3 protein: CASSSLAGVYNEQFF. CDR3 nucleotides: TGCGCCAGCAGCAGTTTAGCGGGAGTATACAATGAGCAGTTCTTC.

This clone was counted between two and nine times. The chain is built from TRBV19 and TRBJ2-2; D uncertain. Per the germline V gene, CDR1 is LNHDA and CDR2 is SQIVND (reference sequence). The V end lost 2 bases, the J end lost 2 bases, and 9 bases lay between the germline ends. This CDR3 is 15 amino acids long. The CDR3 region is CASSITLTNTGELFF. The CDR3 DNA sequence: TGTGCCAGTAGTATAACCCTGACTAACACCGGGGAGCTGTTTTTT. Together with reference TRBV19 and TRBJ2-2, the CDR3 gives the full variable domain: DGGITQSPKYLFRKEGQNVTLSCEQNLNHDAMYWYRQDPGQGLRLIYYSQIVNDFQKGDIAEGYSVSREKKESFPLTVTSAQKNPTAFYLCASSITLTNTGELFFGEGSRLTVL.

CDR3 in amino acids: CASSPSGGTDTQYF. DNA of the CDR3: TGTGCCAGCAGCCCAAGCGGGGGCACAGATACGCAGTATTTT. J is TRBJ2-3 and V is TRBV3-1 (or the pseudogene TRBV3-2); 7 bases are a match to TRBD2. V shed 4 bases and J 1 base; nucleotides not matched to a gene: 2. Germline V lookup: CDR1 LGHDT, CDR2 YNNKEL (reference sequence). The CDR3 runs 14 residues.

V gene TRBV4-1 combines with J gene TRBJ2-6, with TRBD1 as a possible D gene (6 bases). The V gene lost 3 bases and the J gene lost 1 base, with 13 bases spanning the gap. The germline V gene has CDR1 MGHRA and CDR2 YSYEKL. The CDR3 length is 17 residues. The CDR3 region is CASSQGQQLSGANVLTF. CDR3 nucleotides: TGCGCCAGCAGCCAGGGACAACAGCTATCTGGGGCCAACGTCCTGACTTTC.

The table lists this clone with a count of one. DNA for the CDR3: TGCAGTGCTAGTACAGGTCCTGGAAACACCATATATTTT. This gives the protein CSASTGPGNTIYF. This chain connects TRBV20-1 to TRBJ1-3; D is possibly TRBD1 (5 bases). V was cut by 3 bases and J by 2 bases, with 8 bases left in between. The germline gives CDR1 DFQATT, CDR2 SNEGSKA (reference sequence). The CDR3 sequence is 13 residues long.

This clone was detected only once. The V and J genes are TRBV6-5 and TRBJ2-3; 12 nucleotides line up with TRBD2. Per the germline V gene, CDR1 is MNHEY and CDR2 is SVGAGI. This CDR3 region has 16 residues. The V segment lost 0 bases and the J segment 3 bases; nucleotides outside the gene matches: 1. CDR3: CASSYSLAGGTDTQYF. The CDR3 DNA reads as TGTGCCAGCAGTTACTCCCTAGCGGGGGGGACAGATACGCAGTATTTT.

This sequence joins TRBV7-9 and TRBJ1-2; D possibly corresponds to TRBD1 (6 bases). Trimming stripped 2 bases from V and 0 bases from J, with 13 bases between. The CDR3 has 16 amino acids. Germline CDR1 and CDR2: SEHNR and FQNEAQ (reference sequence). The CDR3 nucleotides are TGTGCCAGCAGCTTATTACTGGGGGCGGCTAACTATGGCTACACCTTC. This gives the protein CASSLLLGAANYGYTF.

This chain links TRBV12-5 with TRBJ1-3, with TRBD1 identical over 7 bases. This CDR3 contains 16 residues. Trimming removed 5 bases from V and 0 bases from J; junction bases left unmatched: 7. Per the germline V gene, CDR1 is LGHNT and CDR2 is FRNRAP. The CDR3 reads CASGTGTASSGNTIYF. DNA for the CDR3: TGTGCTAGTGGTACCGGGACAGCGTCCTCTGGAAACACCATATATTTT.

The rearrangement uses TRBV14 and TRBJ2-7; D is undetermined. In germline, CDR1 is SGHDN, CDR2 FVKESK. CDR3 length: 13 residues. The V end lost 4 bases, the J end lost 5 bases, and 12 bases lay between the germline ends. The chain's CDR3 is CASSLSRLHEQYF. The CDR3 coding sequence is TGTGCCAGCAGCCTGAGCAGGCTCCACGAGCAGTACTTC.

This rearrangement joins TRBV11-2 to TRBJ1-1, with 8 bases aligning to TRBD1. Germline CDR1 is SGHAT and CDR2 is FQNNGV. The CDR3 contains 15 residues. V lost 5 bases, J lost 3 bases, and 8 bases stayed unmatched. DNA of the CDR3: TGTGCCAGCAGCCCCTGGACAGGGCTACACACTGAAGCTTTCTTT. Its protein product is CASSPWTGLHTEAFF.

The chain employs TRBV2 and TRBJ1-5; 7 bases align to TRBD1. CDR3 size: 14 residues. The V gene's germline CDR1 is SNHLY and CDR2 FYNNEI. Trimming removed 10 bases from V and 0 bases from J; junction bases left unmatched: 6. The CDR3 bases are TGTGCCACAACAGGGGTCAATAGCAATCAGCCCCAGCATTTT. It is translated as CATTGVNSNQPQHF.